Following are 14 T cell receptor beta chains from one sample sequenced in a study of blood T cell repertoires in COVID-19. The data were produced by immunoSEQ multiplex PCR, yet TCRdb's version contains in-frame clones alone and is incomplete. The sample records about 160,000 clones, 80% being singletons. The specimen sequenced was PBMCs or T cells enriched from blood (not recorded which). Receptors were obtained from a woman aged 60-75 years who had recovered from COVID-19.

The chain is built from TRBV30 and TRBJ1-1; 9 bases map to TRBD1. Germline V gene data show CDR1 as GTSNPN and CDR2 as SVGIG (reference sequence). V dropped 1 base and J dropped 10; count of bases not matched to a gene: 10. CDR3 length: 14 residues. CDR3 sequence reads: CAWSGDRAGSGAFF. In nucleotides, the CDR3 is TGTGCCTGGAGTGGGGACAGGGCTGGGTCCGGAGCTTTCTTT.

This clone was seen only a few times. V usage is TRBV5-1 and J usage is TRBJ1-5; possible D gene TRBD1, 6 bases. Germline assignment: CDR1 SGHRS and CDR2 YFSETQ. The V gene lost 0 bases and the J gene lost 6 bases, with 13 bases spanning the gap. CDR3 length: 15 residues. CDR3: CASSLDGGEVQPQHF. CDR3 coding DNA: TGCGCCAGCAGCTTGGATGGGGGCGAGGTTCAGCCCCAGCATTTT.

The V gene is TRBV24-1, the J gene TRBJ1-5; unclear D gene. The CDR3 totals 12 residues. Germline V lookup: CDR1 KGHDR, CDR2 SFDVKD. Trimming removed 4 bases at V and 7 bases at J, with 7 bases between. The CDR3 DNA follows: TGTGCCACCAGTGACACGGGACAGCCCCAGCATTTT. Its protein is CATSDTGQPQHF.

The V and J genes are TRBV3-1 (or the pseudogene TRBV3-2) and TRBJ1-1, with D possibly matching TRBD1 (6 bases). Germline CDR1 is LGHDT and CDR2 is YNNKEL (reference sequence). The CDR3 runs 15 residues. The V end lost 4 bases, the J end lost 3 bases, and 15 bases lay between the germline ends. This CDR3 reads CASSLRTARDTEAFF. The CDR3 nucleotides are TGTGCCAGCAGCCTAAGGACAGCTAGGGACACTGAAGCTTTCTTT.

The chain uses TRBV9 and TRBJ2-2; 10 bases fit TRBD1. Germline CDR1 and CDR2: SGDLS and YYNGEE. This CDR3 is 16 amino acids long. V lost 3 bases to trimming and J lost 6 bases; unmatched junction nucleotides: 8. The CDR3 DNA reads TGTGCCAGCAGCGGGAGTGGGACAGGGGTTTCCGGGGAGCTGTTTTTT. Its protein product is CASSGSGTGVSGELFF.

This clone has a single count. The chain is built from TRBV2 and TRBJ2-5; TRBD2 agrees at 11 bases. CDR3 length: 18 residues. Germline loops: CDR1 SNHLY, CDR2 FYNNEI. V trimming: 1 base; J trimming: 3 bases; junction bases outside the gene matches: 10. CDR3 protein: CASSEVAGGPYSEETQYF. CDR3 bases: TGTGCCAGCAGTGAAGTAGCGGGGGGGCCATATTCAGAAGAGACCCAGTACTTC.

This chain uses TRBV11-2 with TRBJ2-7; possibly TRBD2 for D (6 bases). The ends were cut back, 0 bases at V and 3 bases at J, with 12 bases in the middle. In germline, CDR1 is SGHAT, CDR2 FQNNGV. The CDR3 extends over 15 amino acids. CDR3 loop: CASSLDLAWHYEQYF. The CDR3 DNA reads TGTGCCAGCAGCTTAGATCTAGCGTGGCACTACGAGCAGTACTTC.

This sequence joins TRBV9 and TRBJ2-7; D call uncertain. Germline V gene lookup returns CDR1 SGDLS and CDR2 YYNGEE. This CDR3 contains 14 residues. V gave up 0 bases and J gave up 2 bases, with 9 bases separating them. The CDR3, as DNA: TGTGCCAGCAGCGTAGACGCCAGGACCTACGAGCAGTACTTC. Translated: CASSVDARTYEQYF.

J is TRBJ2-7 and V is TRBV7-2, with D possibly being TRBD2 (5 bases). With 5 bases removed from V and 2 bases from J, the gap between germline ends came to 16 bases. Germline V gives CDR1 SGHTA, CDR2 FQGNSA. This CDR3 is built from 15 residues. This CDR3 reads CASSTDPGDTYEQYF. The CDR3 DNA follows: TGTGCCAGCAGCACAGACCCCGGGGATACCTACGAGCAGTACTTC.

On this clone itself: The same CDR3 also results from other DNA sequences found in this sample. V usage is TRBV27 and J usage is TRBJ1-5; D ambiguous. The V end lost 3 bases, the J end lost 4 bases, and 7 bases lay between the germline ends. This CDR3 has 13 amino acids. From germline, CDR1 is MNHEY and CDR2 SMNVEV (reference sequence). The chain's CDR3 is CASSLRENQPQHF. The DNA of the CDR3 is TGTGCCAGCAGTTTGAGAGAGAATCAGCCCCAGCATTTT.

The chain combines TRBV6-5 with TRBJ2-3, with D possibly matching TRBD2 (6 bases). Germline CDR1 MNHEY, CDR2 SVGAGI. The CDR3 is 13 amino acids. Between the trimmed V and J ends, which lost 3 bases and 8 bases, there was a span of 12 bases. This CDR3 is CASSYQQGGTQYF. DNA for the CDR3: TGTGCCAGCAGTTATCAGCAGGGAGGTACGCAGTATTTT.

CDR3 DNA: TGTGCCAGCGACCTCGGGGAGGGGAGGGCTTTCTTT. It specifies CASDLGEGRAFF. The chain employs TRBV6-5 and TRBJ1-1; D is perhaps TRBD1 (5 bases). This CDR3 has 12 amino acids. The V end was cut by 8 bases, the J end by 11 bases, with 18 bases between. Germline V gives CDR1 MNHEY, CDR2 SVGAGI.

This chain links TRBV7-9 with TRBJ1-6; 9 bases agree with TRBD1. From germline, CDR1 is SEHNR and CDR2 FQNEAQ (reference sequence). V lost 6 bases and J lost 10; bases outside the gene matches: 7. This CDR3 region has 14 residues. The CDR3 nucleotides are TGTGCCAGCAGAACGACAGGGGGATGGTCACCCCTCCACTTT. Translating it yields CASRTTGGWSPLHF.

This sequence joins TRBV7-2 and TRBJ2-3; the D gene is possibly TRBD2 (6 bases). The V gene's germline CDR1 is SGHTA and CDR2 FQGNSA. The CDR3 is 16 residues long. The germline V and J ends were trimmed by 2 bases and 2 bases, with 14 bases remaining between them. CDR3 protein: CASSLLIGGNTDTQYF. The CDR3 DNA reads TGTGCCAGCAGCTTATTAATTGGAGGGAACACAGATACGCAGTATTTT.